The rows below give T cell receptor beta chains drawn from one sample of a study of identical twins. MiXCR was run by TCRdb on the 5' RACE reads, yielding one entry per CDR3 protein. The sample has around 450,000 distinct CDR3 sequences, approximately 14% seen once. The same data also contributed to another study, on yellow fever vaccine responses in identical twins.

Material for sequencing was CD4+ T cells sorted from blood. Receptors originate from a woman in her late teens or twenties in good health. Both conserved end residues are part of each CDR3. Each record gives: D gene, clone size, J gene, V gene, CDR3 protein, CDR3 DNA. D genes are given only for firm matches. Clone size is not always given. Where it is, it says once, few, many or a class for expanded clones.

TRBD2 many TRBJ2-1 TRBV29-1 CSVPRGSGGLYNEQFF TGCAGCGTTCCCCGGGGTAGCGGGGGGTTATACAATGAGCAGTTCTTC
- - TRBJ2-5 TRBV7-2 CASSQAGTRVQETQYF TGTGCCAGCAGCCAAGCCGGGACCAGAGTCCAAGAGACCCAGTACTTC
TRBD1 - TRBJ2-1 TRBV6-6 CASSTGQGRGFF TGTGCCAGCAGTACCGGACAGGGAAGGGGGTTCTTC
- - TRBJ2-3 TRBV2 CASSENLADTQYF TGTGCCAGCAGTGAAAACTTGGCAGATACGCAGTATTTT
- few TRBJ1-1 TRBV5-1 CASSLDWGTEAFF TGCGCCAGCAGCTTGGACTGGGGCACTGAAGCTTTCTTT
- - TRBJ2-1 TRBV5-1 CASSLKGPSSYNEQFF TGCGCCAGCAGCTTGAAGGGACCGAGCTCCTACAATGAGCAGTTCTTC
- many TRBJ2-5 TRBV12-3/TRBV12-4 CASSPTGPGETQYF TGTGCCAGCAGCCCAACAGGGCCTGGAGAGACCCAGTACTTC
- many TRBJ2-3 TRBV4-1 CASSQITGPTDTQYF TGCGCCAGCAGCCAAATCACGGGACCCACAGATACGCAGTATTTT
- many TRBJ2-6 TRBV12-3/TRBV12-4 CASRIGASGANVLTF TGTGCCAGCAGGATAGGGGCTTCTGGGGCCAACGTCCTGACTTTC
- few TRBJ1-1 TRBV7-9 CASSRQIEAFF TGTGCCAGCAGTAGGCAGATTGAAGCTTTCTTT
- - TRBJ2-7 TRBV11-2 CASSFSGKDEQYF TGTGCCAGCAGCTTTTCGGGAAAAGACGAGCAGTACTTC
- - TRBJ1-1 TRBV12-3/TRBV12-4 CASSRETGFGTEAFF TGTGCCAGCAGTCGAGAAACAGGGTTCGGGACTGAAGCTTTCTTT
TRBD1 few TRBJ2-6 TRBV18 CASSSGTGPSGANVLTF TGTGCCAGCTCATCCGGGACAGGACCCTCTGGGGCCAACGTCCTGACTTTC
TRBD1 few TRBJ2-7 TRBV4-2 CASSQAQGARPGSSYEQYF TGTGCCAGCAGCCAAGCGCAGGGGGCCCGACCCGGGAGCTCCTACGAGCAGTACTTC
TRBD1 - TRBJ2-5 TRBV5-1 CASSQTGGAVGETQYF TGCGCCAGCAGTCAGACAGGGGGCGCCGTGGGAGAGACCCAGTACTTC
TRBD2 - TRBJ2-7 TRBV7-6 CASSLLAGGSIYEQYF TGTGCCAGCAGCTTATTAGCGGGGGGATCCATCTACGAGCAGTACTTC
- - TRBJ2-3 TRBV2 CASSDLTGKDTQYF TGTGCCAGCAGTGATTTAACTGGGAAAGATACGCAGTATTTT
- - TRBJ1-4 TRBV28 CASSLPVEKLFF TGTGCCAGCAGTCTCCCAGTTGAAAAACTGTTTTTT
- - TRBJ1-2 TRBV6-1 CASSAEGQGSGYTF TGTGCCAGCAGCGCCGAGGGACAAGGTAGCGGCTACACCTTC
- many TRBJ2-5 TRBV5-1 CASSSSSSGFQETQYF TGCGCCAGCAGCTCCTCCAGTAGCGGTTTCCAAGAGACCCAGTACTTC
TRBD2 few TRBJ2-1 TRBV20-1 CSARDSGPNEQFF TGCAGTGCTAGAGATAGCGGGCCCAATGAGCAGTTCTTC
- - TRBJ2-2 TRBV6-4 CASSAGPNTGELFF TGTGCCAGCAGTGCGGGGCCTAACACCGGGGAGCTGTTTTTT
- many TRBJ1-3 TRBV29-1 CSALNWGAHGNTIYF TGCAGCGCCTTAAACTGGGGGGCGCATGGAAACACCATATATTTT
- few TRBJ2-2 TRBV7-9 CASSLELDINTGELFF TGTGCCAGCAGCTTAGAGCTAGATATAAACACCGGGGAGCTGTTTTTT
- - TRBJ1-2 TRBV20-1 CSARDPRGKGGGYTF TGCAGTGCTAGAGATCCGAGGGGCAAGGGGGGTGGCTACACCTTC
TRBD1 few TRBJ2-1 TRBV7-3 CASSFEGARNNEQFF TGTGCCAGCAGCTTTGAGGGGGCGAGGAACAATGAGCAGTTCTTC
- many TRBJ1-6 TRBV13 CASSLVQGSTLHF TGTGCCAGCAGCTTAGTCCAGGGCAGTACCCTCCACTTT
- many TRBJ2-1 TRBV5-1 CASSLDQPSYNEQFF TGCGCCAGCAGCTTGGATCAACCCTCCTACAATGAGCAGTTCTTC
TRBD1 - TRBJ2-3 TRBV6-1 CASSPRGTGDTQYF TGTGCCAGCAGTCCCCGAGGGACAGGGGATACGCAGTATTTT
- - TRBJ2-1 TRBV6-1 CASTAPSRGEQFF TGTGCCAGCACCGCTCCCTCAAGGGGTGAGCAGTTCTTC
TRBD2 many TRBJ2-3 TRBV15 CATSPGGGGTDTQYF TGTGCCACCAGTCCCGGGGGGGGAGGCACAGATACGCAGTATTTT
TRBD1 - TRBJ2-5 TRBV12-3/TRBV12-4 CASSLEVRGNEKETQYF TGTGCCAGCAGTTTAGAGGTCAGGGGGAACGAGAAGGAGACCCAGTACTTC
TRBD1 few TRBJ2-1 TRBV11-2 CASSAPRDRDDRRSYNEQFF TGTGCCAGCAGCGCCCCCCGAGACAGGGATGATAGAAGGTCCTACAATGAGCAGTTCTTC
- - TRBJ2-3 TRBV6-2/TRBV6-3 CASIFLPTPLGTDTQYF TGTGCCAGCATCTTTCTCCCTACCCCCTTAGGGACAGATACGCAGTATTTT
- - TRBJ2-1 TRBV19 CASMFNSPGYNEQFF TGTGCCAGTATGTTCAACTCTCCTGGCTACAATGAGCAGTTCTTC
TRBD1 - TRBJ1-4 TRBV5-1 CASSLNPGTVNEKLFF TGCGCCAGCAGCCTAAACCCCGGGACAGTTAATGAAAAACTGTTTTTT
- many TRBJ2-5 TRBV24-1 CATSDQTGRTQGTQYF TGTGCCACCAGTGATCAGACCGGGAGAACACAGGGGACCCAGTACTTC
TRBD1 - TRBJ2-1 TRBV3-1 CASSLRQGYNEQFF TGTGCCAGCAGCCTTAGACAGGGTTACAATGAGCAGTTCTTC
- few TRBJ2-7 TRBV28 CASSLYVDSEQYF TGTGCCAGCAGTTTATATGTGGATAGCGAGCAGTACTTC
TRBD1 many TRBJ2-2 TRBV5-1 CASSPNPLGTGVTGELFF TGCGCCAGCAGCCCGAATCCTCTCGGGACAGGGGTCACCGGGGAGCTGTTTTTT
- - TRBJ2-3 TRBV27 CASSSQIPTDTQYF TGTGCCAGCAGTTCTCAGATCCCCACAGATACGCAGTATTTT
- few TRBJ2-1 TRBV4-3 CASSQGEGSLSYNEQFF TGCGCCAGCAGCCAAGGAGAAGGGAGTTTGTCCTACAATGAGCAGTTCTTC
TRBD2 few TRBJ2-5 TRBV12-3/TRBV12-4 CASSFTSGGAETQYF TGTGCCAGCAGTTTCACTAGCGGGGGGGCAGAGACCCAGTACTTC
- few TRBJ2-3 TRBV6-2/TRBV6-3 CASSSLQGTDTQYF TGTGCCAGCAGTTCTTTACAGGGCACAGATACGCAGTATTTT
TRBD2 few TRBJ2-3 TRBV5-1 CASSLRLAGVIDTQYF TGCGCCAGCAGCTTGAGACTAGCGGGAGTTATAGATACGCAGTATTTT
- - TRBJ2-7 TRBV7-9 CASSADRVSYEQYF TGTGCCAGCAGCGCGGACAGAGTTTCCTACGAGCAGTACTTC
TRBD1 few TRBJ2-3 TRBV20-1 CSARGGQATDTQYF TGCAGTGCTAGAGGGGGACAGGCGACAGATACGCAGTATTTT
- few TRBJ2-4 TRBV7-9 CASSLPQGSPKNIQYF TGTGCCAGCAGCTTACCCCAAGGGAGTCCCAAAAACATTCAGTACTTC
- - TRBJ2-1 TRBV28 CASSEEVEQFF TGTGCCAGCTCCGAGGAGGTTGAGCAGTTCTTC
TRBD2 - TRBJ2-5 TRBV12-3/TRBV12-4 CASSQVRGGPGETQYF TGTGCCAGCAGTCAGGTGCGGGGGGGTCCAGGGGAGACCCAGTACTTC
- - TRBJ2-7 TRBV7-6 CASSLGADEQYF TGTGCCAGCAGCTTAGGCGCGGACGAGCAGTACTTC
TRBD1 - TRBJ1-1 TRBV5-1 CASSSTGGARTEAFF TGCGCCAGCAGCTCCACAGGGGGCGCGCGCACTGAAGCTTTCTTT
TRBD1 - TRBJ2-1 TRBV10-3 CAKSRTGGRDEQFF TGTGCCAAGTCCCGGACAGGGGGACGGGATGAGCAGTTCTTC
TRBD2 many TRBJ2-1 TRBV7-8 CASSLGSSGVTTYNEQFF TGTGCCAGCAGCTTAGGCTCTAGCGGAGTTACCACCTACAATGAGCAGTTCTTC
- - TRBJ2-5 TRBV7-2 CASSLDVGPQYF TGTGCCAGCAGCTTAGACGTCGGGCCCCAGTACTTC
- many TRBJ1-1 TRBV15 CATSRASRGGGTEAFF TGTGCCACCAGCAGAGCCTCCCGTGGCGGGGGTACTGAAGCTTTCTTT
TRBD2 - TRBJ2-5 TRBV2 CAFSYLAGGVFGETQYF TGTGCCTTCAGCTATCTAGCGGGGGGCGTCTTTGGAGAGACCCAGTACTTC